This TCR beta chain is drawn from a study of technical replicates of blood from a handful of donors. The V gene's germline CDR1 is MNHEY and CDR2 SMNVEV (reference sequence). V lost 3 bases and J lost 3; bases outside the gene matches: 7. This CDR3 has 15 amino acids. Assay used: immunoSEQ multiplex PCR; TCRdb lists only in-frame clones, some missing. The sample shows some 70,000 clones, roughly 96% of them seen only once. The chain couples TRBV27 to TRBJ1-1, with 7 bases that match TRBD1. The sequenced material came from T cells isolated from PBMCs. This clonotype was obtained from a human donor in good health. The CDR3 protein is CASSLRRTGDTEAFF. CDR3 DNA: TGTGCCAGCAGTTTGAGGCGGACAGGAGACACTGAAGCTTTCTTT.